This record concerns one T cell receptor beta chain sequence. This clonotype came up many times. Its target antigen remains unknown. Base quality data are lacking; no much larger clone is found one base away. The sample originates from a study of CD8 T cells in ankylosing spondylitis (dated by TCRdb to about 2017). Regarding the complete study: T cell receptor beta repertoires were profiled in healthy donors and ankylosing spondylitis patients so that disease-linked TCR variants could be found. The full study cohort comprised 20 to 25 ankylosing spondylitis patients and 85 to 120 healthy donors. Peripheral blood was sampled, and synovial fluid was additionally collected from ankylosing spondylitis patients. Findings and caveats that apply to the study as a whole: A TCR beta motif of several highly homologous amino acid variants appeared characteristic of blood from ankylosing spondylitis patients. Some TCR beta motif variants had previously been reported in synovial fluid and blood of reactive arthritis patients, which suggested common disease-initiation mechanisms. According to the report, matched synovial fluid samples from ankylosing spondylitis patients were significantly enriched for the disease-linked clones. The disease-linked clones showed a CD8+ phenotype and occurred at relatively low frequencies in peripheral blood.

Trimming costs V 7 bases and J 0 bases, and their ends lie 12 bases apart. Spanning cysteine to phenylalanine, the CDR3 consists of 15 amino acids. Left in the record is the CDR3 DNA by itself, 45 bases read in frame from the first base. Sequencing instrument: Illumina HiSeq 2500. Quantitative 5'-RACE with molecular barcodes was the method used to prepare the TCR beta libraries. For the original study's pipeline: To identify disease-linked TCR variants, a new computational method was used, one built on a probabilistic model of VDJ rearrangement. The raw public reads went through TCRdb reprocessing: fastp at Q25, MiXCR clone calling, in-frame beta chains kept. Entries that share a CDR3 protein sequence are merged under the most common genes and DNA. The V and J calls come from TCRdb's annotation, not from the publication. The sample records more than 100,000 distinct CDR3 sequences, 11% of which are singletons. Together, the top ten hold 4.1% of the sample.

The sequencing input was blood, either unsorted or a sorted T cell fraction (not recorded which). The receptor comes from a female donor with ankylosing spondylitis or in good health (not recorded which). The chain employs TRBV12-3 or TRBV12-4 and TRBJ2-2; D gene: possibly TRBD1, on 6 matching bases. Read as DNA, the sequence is TGTGCCAGCAATAAACAGGGCTCGAACACCGGGGAGCTGTTTTTT. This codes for CASNKQGSNTGELFF.